The 2 T cell receptor beta chains given below trace back to one sample, sequenced in a study of T cells after yellow fever vaccination. TCRdb fed the 5' RACE reads into MiXCR, producing one record per CDR3 protein. The top ten hold under 30% of the sample, which has some 340,000 distinct CDR3 sequences, about 4% seen once. Sequenced here: PBMCs, sampled 5 days after the yellow fever booster vaccination. Receptors were obtained from a man younger than 35 who received the YFV17D yellow fever vaccine.

The sample holds many counts of this clonotype. This chain joins TRBV20-1 and TRBJ1-5; D call uncertain. Germline loops: CDR1 DFQATT, CDR2 SNEGSKA (reference sequence). Trimming took off 6 bases at V and 5 bases at J, with 14 bases between the two ends. The CDR3 runs 13 residues. The CDR3 coding sequence is TGCAGTGCAGGAGGCGGAGCCCATCAGCCCCAGCATTTT. Amino acids: CSAGGGAHQPQHF.

This clonotype was seen a handful of times. This sequence joins TRBV6-1 and TRBJ2-2, with D possibly matching TRBD2 (5 bases). The CDR3 extends over 15 amino acids. CDR1 is MNHNS, CDR2 SASEGT, per germline. Trimming took 6 bases from V and 4 from J, leaving 15 bases between them. The CDR3 region has the DNA TGTGCCAGCAGGGCAGGCGGGTATGGCACCGGGGAGCTGTTTTTT. This sequence encodes CASRAGGYGTGELFF.